A selection of T cell receptor beta chains follows, all from one sample in a study of regulatory T cells in long-lasting Graves disease. TCRdb fed the multiplex PCR reads into MiXCR, producing one record per CDR3 protein. The data hold nearly 350,000 distinct CDR3 sequences, with roughly a fifth observed a single time. Sequencing was performed on peripheral blood mononuclear cells (PBMCs), taken when the disease was refractory, from a patient treated with antithyroid drugs. The origin of the receptors is a female donor with Graves disease. The CDR3 runs from the conserved cysteine through the conserved F or W.

J gene	CDR3 length	V gene	CDR3 protein
TRBJ2-7	14	TRBV28	CASSFAGISYEQYF
TRBJ2-7	13	TRBV14	CASSRTTGTEQYF
TRBJ2-2	14	TRBV13	CATRLAGGTGELFF
TRBJ2-7	15	TRBV27	CASSPSRTATYEQYF
TRBJ2-7	13	TRBV2	CASTGLAGVEQYF
TRBJ1-3	14	TRBV12-3/TRBV12-4	CASSSLLSGNTIYF
TRBJ2-4	13	TRBV18	CASSPRDRGIWYF
TRBJ1-5	15	TRBV6-1	CASRLDNYSNQPQHF
TRBJ1-5	13	TRBV27	CASSLGVLQPQHF
TRBJ1-1	12	TRBV30	CAWSVGRTEAFF
TRBJ1-2	16	TRBV29-1	CSVKGDREESNHGYTF
TRBJ1-6	13	TRBV20-1	CSARVDYNSPLHF
TRBJ1-1	16	TRBV7-9	CASSQPRQSVYTEAFF
TRBJ1-1	14	TRBV7-9	CASSVDRRGTEAFF
TRBJ2-1	15	TRBV12-3/TRBV12-4	CASSRSGGRSFEQFF
TRBJ1-6	15	TRBV13	CASSTGDRLNSPLHF
TRBJ1-2	14	TRBV19	CASSTPQGSTGYTF
TRBJ1-6	14	TRBV7-3	CASSPTGDGSPLHF
TRBJ1-2	18	TRBV27	CASTPLRPQGPLKGGYTF
TRBJ1-2	15	TRBV15	CATSRERGQGSGYTF
TRBJ2-5	13	TRBV5-6	CASSLRRRETQYF
TRBJ2-4	16	TRBV3-1	CASSQGFPGPENIQYF
TRBJ1-5	11	TRBV12-3/TRBV12-4	CASARAVQQHF
TRBJ1-2	14	TRBV3-1	CASSQVAGAEGYTF
TRBJ1-2	14	TRBV12-3/TRBV12-4	CASSLLAGTYGYTF
TRBJ1-2	14	TRBV20-1	CSAKGTELNYGYTF
TRBJ1-1	17	TRBV6-5	CASSYEPRGRGNTEAFF
TRBJ1-5	16	TRBV7-8	CASSPLDGYSNQPQHF
TRBJ1-2	13	TRBV7-9	CASSSQADYGYTF
TRBJ2-1	19	TRBV11-2	CASSFTLYSGQGALSEQFF
TRBJ2-7	15	TRBV6-1	CASRNLAGDPYEQYF
TRBJ1-2	15	TRBV19	CASSMGQQPNYGYTF
TRBJ2-2	18	TRBV9	CASSRTQGVLLNTGELFF
TRBJ2-7	16	TRBV27	CATSPRETSGSYEQYF
TRBJ1-5	13	TRBV29-1	CSALGGVDQPQHF
TRBJ2-5	11	TRBV20-1	CSANSQETQYF